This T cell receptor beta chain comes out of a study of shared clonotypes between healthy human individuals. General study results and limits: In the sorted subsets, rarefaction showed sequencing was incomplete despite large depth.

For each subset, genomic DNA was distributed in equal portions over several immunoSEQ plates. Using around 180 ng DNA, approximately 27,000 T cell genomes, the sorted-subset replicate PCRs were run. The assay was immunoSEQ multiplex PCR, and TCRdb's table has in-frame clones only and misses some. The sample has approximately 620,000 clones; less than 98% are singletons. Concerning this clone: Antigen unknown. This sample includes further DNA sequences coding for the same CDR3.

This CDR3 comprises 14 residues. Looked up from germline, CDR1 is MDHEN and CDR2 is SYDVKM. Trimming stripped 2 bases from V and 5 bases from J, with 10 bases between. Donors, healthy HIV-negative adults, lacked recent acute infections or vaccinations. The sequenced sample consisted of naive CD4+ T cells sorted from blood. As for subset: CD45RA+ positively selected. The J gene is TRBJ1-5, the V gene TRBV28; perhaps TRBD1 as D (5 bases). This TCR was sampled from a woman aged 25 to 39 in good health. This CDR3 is CASSLGQGDQPQHF. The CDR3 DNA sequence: TGTGCCAGCAGTTTAGGTCAAGGGGATCAGCCCCAGCATTTT.